This passage covers 10 T cell receptor beta chains from one sample sequenced in a study of cytomegalovirus exposure and HLA in healthy donors. Method: immunoSEQ multiplex PCR; TCRdb's copy keeps in-frame clones and lacks some. The sample contains about 240,000 clones, more than 75% of which appear only once. Sequenced sample: PBMCs. These receptors originate from a man between 18 and 29 years old in good health and CMV-seronegative.

The chain is built from TRBV15 and TRBJ2-3, with D unresolved. V was shortened by 1 base and J by 5 bases, with 4 bases between the two germline ends. Germline CDR1 is LNHNV and CDR2 is YYDKDF (reference sequence). The CDR3 is 12 residues long. CDR3 residues: CATSRARDTQYF. CDR3 sequence (DNA): TGTGCCACCAGCAGAGCTAGAGATACGCAGTATTTT.

The V gene is TRBV18, the J gene TRBJ1-6; 8 bases are a match to TRBD1. With 6 bases clipped from V and 10 bases from J, the junction kept 14 bases outside the gene matches. This CDR3 contains 16 residues. Germline-derived CDR1 and CDR2 are KGHSH and LQKENI. The CDR3 sequence: CASSQTGTGEFSPLHF. The CDR3 bases are TGTGCCAGCTCGCAGACCGGGACAGGTGAATTCTCACCCCTCCACTTT.

This clone was detected only a few times. The gene calls are TRBV27 and TRBJ2-7; tentative D call: TRBD2 (6 bases). Trimming cost V 4 bases and J 4 bases, with 11 bases left between them. Germline V lookup: CDR1 MNHEY, CDR2 SMNVEV (reference sequence). The CDR3 has 13 residues. CDR3 sequence reads: CASSSGDGYEQYF. The CDR3, as DNA: TGTGCCAGCAGTTCGGGAGATGGATACGAGCAGTACTTC.

The V call is TRBV30, the J call TRBJ1-1, with D possibly being TRBD1 (6 bases). This CDR3 region has 13 residues. CDR1 GTSNPN and CDR2 SVGIG come from the germline V gene (reference sequence). Trimming cost V 2 bases and J 3 bases, with 10 bases left between them. CDR3 in amino acids: CAWSPDRYTEAFF. Here the CDR3 DNA reads TGTGCCTGGAGTCCGGACAGATACACTGAAGCTTTCTTT.

This rearrangement joins TRBV5-1 to TRBJ2-1; 8 bases map to TRBD2. From germline, CDR1 is SGHRS and CDR2 YFSETQ. CDR3 length: 16 residues. V gave up 1 base and J gave up 6 bases; unmatched junction bases: 9. CDR3 coding DNA: TGCGCCAGCAGCTTGATTTCGGGACTAGGCGTCAATGAGCAGTTCTTC. It yields the protein CASSLISGLGVNEQFF.

This clone has just one count. This chain's CDR3 is CSVEGRNYGYTF. Here the CDR3 DNA reads TGCAGCGTTGAGGGCCGGAACTATGGCTACACCTTC. The chain links TRBV29-1 to TRBJ1-2, with no clear D. The germline gives CDR1 SQVTM, CDR2 ANQGSEA. The CDR3 length is 12 residues. V was pared by 3 bases and J by 2 bases, with 7 bases between.

The J gene is TRBJ2-3, the V gene TRBV11-3; no definite D call. This CDR3 is 13 amino acids long. The V gene's germline CDR1 is SGHNT and CDR2 YENEEA. Trimming took off 5 bases at V and 2 bases at J, with 8 bases between the two ends. The CDR3 bases are TGTGCCAGCAGCCCTCGACTCACAGATACGCAGTATTTT. The encoded protein is CASSPRLTDTQYF.

V gene TRBV6-1 combines with J gene TRBJ1-1; 10 bases are a match to TRBD1. Germline V CDR1 and CDR2: MNHNS, SASEGT. V shed 7 bases, J shed 5 bases, and the junction held 7 bases outside the gene matches. The CDR3 is made up of 14 amino acids. CDR3 coding DNA: TGTGCCAGCATCCAGGACAGGGGGTCGACTGAAGCTTTCTTT. Its protein product is CASIQDRGSTEAFF.

This rearrangement joins TRBV27 to TRBJ2-7, with no clear D. The CDR3 totals 13 residues. Trimming cost V 8 bases and J 3 bases, with 14 bases left between them. Looked up from germline, CDR1 is MNHEY and CDR2 is SMNVEV (reference sequence). The CDR3 nucleotides read TGTGCCAGCTCTCTATCCCCAATCTACGAGCAGTACTTC. This sequence encodes CASSLSPIYEQYF.

The V call is TRBV11-2, the J call TRBJ1-2, with D maybe TRBD1 (5 bases). V was shortened by 4 bases and J by 7 bases, with 13 bases between the two germline ends. The germline V gene has CDR1 SGHAT and CDR2 FQNNGV. CDR3 size: 13 residues. CDR3 in DNA: TGTGCCAGCAGCTCCGGGACGGGGGGTGGCTACACCTTC. It is translated as CASSSGTGGGYTF.